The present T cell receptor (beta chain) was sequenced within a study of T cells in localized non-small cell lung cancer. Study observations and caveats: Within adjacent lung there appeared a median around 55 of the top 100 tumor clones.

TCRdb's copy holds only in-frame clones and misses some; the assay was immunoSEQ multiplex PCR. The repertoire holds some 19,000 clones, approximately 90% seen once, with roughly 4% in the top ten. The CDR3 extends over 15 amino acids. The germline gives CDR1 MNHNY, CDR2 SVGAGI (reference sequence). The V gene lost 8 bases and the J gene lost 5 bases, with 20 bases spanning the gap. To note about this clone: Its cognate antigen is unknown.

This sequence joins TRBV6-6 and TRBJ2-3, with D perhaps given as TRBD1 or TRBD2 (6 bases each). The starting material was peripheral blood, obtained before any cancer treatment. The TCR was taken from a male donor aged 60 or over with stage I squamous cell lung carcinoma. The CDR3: CASRLGGGIVDTQYF. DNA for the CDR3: TGTGCCAGCCGGCTGGGGGGCGGGATTGTAGATACGCAGTATTTT.